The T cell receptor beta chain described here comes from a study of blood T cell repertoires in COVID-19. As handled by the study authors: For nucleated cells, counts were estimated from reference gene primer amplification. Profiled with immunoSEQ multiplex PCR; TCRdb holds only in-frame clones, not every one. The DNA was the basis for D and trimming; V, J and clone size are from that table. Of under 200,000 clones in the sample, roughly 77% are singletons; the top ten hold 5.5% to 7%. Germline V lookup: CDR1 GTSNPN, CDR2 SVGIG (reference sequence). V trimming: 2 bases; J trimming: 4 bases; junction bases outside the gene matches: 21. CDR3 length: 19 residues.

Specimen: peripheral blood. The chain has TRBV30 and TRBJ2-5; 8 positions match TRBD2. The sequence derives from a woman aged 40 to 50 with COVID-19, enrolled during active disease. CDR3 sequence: CAWSPRERRGVQYLETQYF. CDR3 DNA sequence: TGTGCCTGGAGTCCCCGGGAACGGCGGGGGGTTCAGTACTTAGAGACCCAGTACTTC.